The clone carrying this T cell receptor (beta chain) was counted between two and nine times. Its antigen is unknown. This record belongs to a study of T cells after yellow fever vaccination. Study-wide context: SMART-Seq v4 Ultra Low Input prepared the low-cell-number fractions.

Generation of TCR cDNA used 5'RACE template switching (which added a universal primer site and UMIs). TCRdb called the 5' RACE reads again in MiXCR, with one record for every CDR3 protein. This sample has 550,000 to 750,000 distinct CDR3 sequences, with less than 15% found just once. CDR3 size: 17 residues. Trimming pared 1 base from V and 1 base from J, leaving 18 bases between. The V gene's germline CDR1 is SGHNT and CDR2 YYREEE (reference sequence). General study points: Re-detected after boosting: most primary clones, about 96% of CD4 and about 85% of CD8. Repertoires obtained by FACS sorting could include abundant clonotypes that entered as contaminants from the bulk population.

The receptor comes from a man younger than 45 who received the YFV17D yellow fever vaccine. The chain couples TRBV5-4 to TRBJ2-7; D not resolved. The sample consisted of PBMCs, taken on the day of the yellow fever booster vaccination. The CDR3 nucleotides read TGTGCCAGCAGCTTGAGGCTGAGCGCTACCTTATCCTACGAGCAGTACTTC. It codes for CASSLRLSATLSYEQYF.